This TCR beta chain was sequenced for a study of OX40 agonist ivuxolimab in advanced cancers. Study at large: Ivuxolimab was delivered to patients intravenously every 2 weeks at doses spanning 0.01 to 10 mg/kg. The study, taken as a whole, reports: Low normalized clonal expansion also occurred in some nonresponding patients.

Comments on this clone: The antigen is unknown.

Germline loops: CDR1 SQVTM, CDR2 ANQGSEA. With V trimmed by 5 bases and J by 0 bases, 6 bases remained unmatched. The CDR3 has 16 residues. This table comes from immunoSEQ multiplex PCR, and its TCRdb copy is limited to in-frame clones, with some not included. The sample carries 65,000 to 100,000 clones, more than 85% recorded once. This TCR was recovered from an adult with an advanced solid tumor such as melanoma, head and neck, liver or kidney cancer. The sequencing used CD4+ or CD8+ T cells sorted from blood, collected in a trial of the OX40 agonist ivuxolimab. This chain links TRBV29-1 with TRBJ2-1; 11 bases match TRBD2. The CDR3 DNA reads TGCAGCGTTCGTACTAGCGGGAGTAGCTCCTACAATGAGCAGTTCTTC. Residues: CSVRTSGSSSYNEQFF.